Listed below are T cell receptor beta chains from one sample, sequenced in a study of regulatory T cells in long-lasting Graves disease. MiXCR was run by TCRdb on the multiplex PCR reads, yielding one entry per CDR3 protein. The sample includes 680,000 or so distinct CDR3 sequences, roughly 15% of them seen just once. These same data were also listed under a study on T cells in Graves' hyperthyroidism and ophthalmopathy.

This specimen was peripheral blood mononuclear cells (PBMCs), taken at new diagnosis, from a patient treated with antithyroid drugs. The receptors stem from a woman younger than 45 with Graves disease. Both conserved end residues are part of each CDR3. A D gene is named only where the DNA matches it firmly. The size of a clone is reported for some rows only, either as once, few or many, or as a class for expanded clones.

>TRBJ2-7|many|TRBV12-3/TRBV12-4|NA
CASSFRVYEQYF
TGTGCCAGCAGCTTCAGGGTTTACGAGCAGTACTTC
>TRBJ2-7|many|TRBV11-2|NA
CASSLGTAGTYEQYF
TGTGCCAGCAGCTTAGGGACCGCCGGCACCTACGAGCAGTACTTC
>TRBJ2-6|many|TRBV28|TRBD1
CASSSQGAVGANVLTF
TGTGCCAGCAGTTCACAGGGGGCCGTTGGGGCCAACGTCCTGACTTTC
>TRBJ2-1|few|TRBV18|NA
CASSPYTHNEQFF
TGTGCCAGCTCACCATACACCCACAATGAGCAGTTCTTC
>TRBJ2-3|NA|TRBV20-1|TRBD1
CSAQWGQGPDTQYF
TGCAGTGCGCAATGGGGACAGGGTCCAGATACGCAGTATTTT
>TRBJ2-1|NA|TRBV28|TRBD2
CASSSTSGGDEQFF
TGTGCCAGCAGTTCGACTAGCGGGGGTGATGAGCAGTTCTTC
>TRBJ2-3|many|TRBV5-1|NA
CASSLTETRGNTQYF
TGCGCCAGCAGCTTGACCGAAACCAGGGGCAATACGCAGTATTTT
>TRBJ2-1|NA|TRBV10-3|TRBD1
CAISSTGVNEQFF
TGTGCCATCAGTTCGACAGGGGTTAATGAGCAGTTCTTC
>TRBJ2-1|many|TRBV28|TRBD1
CASSHRQGSRSSYNEQFF
TGTGCCAGCAGTCACCGACAGGGGTCAAGAAGCTCCTACAATGAGCAGTTCTTC
>TRBJ1-1|many|TRBV11-2|NA
CASSVGTAMNTEAFF
TGTGCCAGCAGCGTCGGGACGGCTATGAACACTGAAGCTTTCTTT
>TRBJ2-7|NA|TRBV27|TRBD2
CASSSASGRAYEQYF
TGTGCCAGCAGCTCGGCTAGCGGGAGGGCCTACGAGCAGTACTTC
>TRBJ2-7|many|TRBV2|TRBD2
CASRSSGYYEQYF
TGTGCCAGCAGGTCTAGCGGGTACTACGAGCAGTACTTC